One sample yielded the 5 T cell receptor beta chains listed below, sequenced in a study of cytomegalovirus exposure and HLA in healthy donors. Use of 60 Vbeta and 13 Jbeta primers characterized the PCR. Sequenced by immunoSEQ multiplex PCR; TCRdb stores in-frame clones only, minus some. The table includes 150,000 to 200,000 clones, around 77% detected once. The specimen was PBMCs. These receptors were collected from a man in his sixties in good health and CMV-seronegative.

This chain uses TRBV30 with TRBJ2-7; 8 nucleotides agree with TRBD1. The length of the CDR3 is 14 residues. Trimming cost V 2 bases and J 5 bases; bases outside gene matches: 8. Germline V lookup: CDR1 GTSNPN, CDR2 SVGIG (reference sequence). The CDR3 reads CAWSSLTGVNEQYF. The CDR3 DNA reads TGTGCCTGGAGTTCCCTGACAGGGGTGAACGAGCAGTACTTC.

This clone was seen more than once but under ten times. The chain is built from TRBV7-9 and TRBJ1-3; D is unclear. Germline CDR1 SEHNR, CDR2 FQNEAQ (reference sequence). Trimming took off 5 bases at V and 3 bases at J, with 14 bases between the two ends. CDR3 length: 15 amino acids. The CDR3 reads CASSPVRMGGNTIYF. CDR3 DNA sequence: TGTGCCAGCAGCCCAGTCAGGATGGGTGGAAACACCATATATTTT. Using reference TRBV7-9 and TRBJ1-3 for the parts outside the CDR3, the full variable domain is DTGVSQNPRHKITKRGQNVTFRCDPISEHNRLYWYRQTLGQGPEFLTYFQNEAQLEKSRLLSDRFSAERPKGSFSTLEIQRTEQGDSAMYLCASSPVRMGGNTIYFGEGSWLTVV.

This clone has only a few counts. The V and J genes are TRBV4-2 and TRBJ2-3; a possible D gene is TRBD2 (6 bases). Per germline, CDR1 LGHNA and CDR2 YNFKEQ. Trimming removed 1 base at V and 3 bases at J, with 14 bases between. This CDR3 has 16 residues. The CDR3 nucleotides are TGTGCCAGCAGCCAAGCCGGTGGGGAGGCGACAGATACGCAGTATTTT. It yields the protein CASSQAGGEATDTQYF.

The genes are TRBV19 and TRBJ1-1; D remains unclear. Germline V lookup: CDR1 LNHDA, CDR2 SQIVND (reference sequence). The V and J ends lost 4 bases and 7 bases respectively, with 7 bases between them. This CDR3 contains 11 residues. The CDR3 DNA reads as TGTGCCAGTAGTAAGCGGTTTGAAGCTTTCTTT. Residues: CASSKRFEAFF.

This clone was counted once. The chain recombines TRBV19 with TRBJ1-5; 7 nucleotides agree with TRBD1. This CDR3 has 14 residues. Germline trimming cut 6 bases from V and 5 bases from J; bases unmatched to any gene: 7. Per the germline V gene, CDR1 is LNHDA and CDR2 is SQIVND (reference sequence). The CDR3 loop is CASSPMRGHQPQHF. The CDR3 nucleotides are TGTGCCAGTAGCCCTATGAGGGGGCATCAGCCCCAGCATTTT.